This T cell receptor beta chain was identified in a study of blood T cell repertoires in COVID-19. Study overall: The United States, Italy and Spain provided the acute and convalescent COVID-19 samples. PBMCs, B-cell-depleted T cells, or T cells provided the cDNA or gDNA that made up the material.

Profiling relied on immunoSEQ multiplex PCR, and the TCRdb table lists in-frame clones only, not all of them. Found here are about 210,000 clones, over 80% of them singletons; the top ten hold roughly 3.1%. Participant-reported clinical history was the basis for cohort assignment. Up to 2 weeks before entering the study, exposed participants had met a COVID-19 case. From germline, CDR1 is SGHDT and CDR2 YYEEEE. V trimming: 2 bases; J trimming: 10 bases; junction bases outside the gene matches: 10. The CDR3 has 14 amino acids. The chain recombines TRBV5-6 with TRBJ1-1, with 8 bases fitting TRBD1. Sequencing input: PBMCs or T cells enriched from blood (not recorded which). The receptor's source is a woman in her 30s who had been exposed to COVID-19. CDR3 in amino acids: CASSFKDRVTLAFF. As DNA, the CDR3 is TGTGCCAGCAGCTTTAAGGACAGGGTGACTTTAGCTTTCTTT.